This T cell receptor (beta chain) was identified in a study of beta chain features in type 1 diabetes. This CDR3 region has 11 residues. V was shortened by 8 bases and J by 0 bases, with 2 bases between the two germline ends. Germline V gene data show CDR1 as MNHNS and CDR2 as SASEGT. Turning to this clone: The antigen is unknown.

Overall study findings and caveats: Among all four CD4+ subsets, Type 1 diabetes patients had TCRB CDR3s that were moderately but significantly shorter.

Expressed TCRB transcripts were sequenced after all isolated RNA was converted to cDNA. Profiled with immunoSEQ multiplex PCR; TCRdb holds only in-frame clones, not every one. The sample has more than 300,000 clones; around a tenth are singletons. Sequencing input: central memory CD4+ T cells from blood. This clonotype originated in a man between 25 and 39 years old with type 1 diabetes. The genes are TRBV6-1 and TRBJ1-5; D remains unclear. The CDR3 protein is CASCSNQPQHF. The CDR3 DNA reads TGTGCCAGCTGTAGCAATCAGCCCCAGCATTTT.